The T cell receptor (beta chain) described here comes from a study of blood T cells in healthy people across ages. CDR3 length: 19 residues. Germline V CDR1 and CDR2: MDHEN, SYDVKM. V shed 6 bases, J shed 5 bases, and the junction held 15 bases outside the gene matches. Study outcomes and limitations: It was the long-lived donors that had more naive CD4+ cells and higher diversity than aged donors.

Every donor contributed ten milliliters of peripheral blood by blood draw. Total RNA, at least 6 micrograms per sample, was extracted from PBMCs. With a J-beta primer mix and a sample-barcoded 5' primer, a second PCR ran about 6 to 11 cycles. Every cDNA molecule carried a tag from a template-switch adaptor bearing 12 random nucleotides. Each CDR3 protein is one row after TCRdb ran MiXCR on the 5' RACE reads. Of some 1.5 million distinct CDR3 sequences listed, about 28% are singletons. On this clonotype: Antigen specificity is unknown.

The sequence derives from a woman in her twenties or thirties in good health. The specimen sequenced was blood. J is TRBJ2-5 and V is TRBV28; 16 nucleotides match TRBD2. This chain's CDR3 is CASSPWGTSGGGPRETQYF. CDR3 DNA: TGTGCCAGCAGCCCGTGGGGGACTAGCGGGGGGGGTCCCCGGGAGACCCAGTACTTC. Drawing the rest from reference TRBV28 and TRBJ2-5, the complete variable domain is DVKVTQSSRYLVKRTGEKVFLECVQDMDHENMFWYRQDPGLGLRLIYFSYDVKMKEKGDIPEGYSVSREKKERFSLILESASTNQTSMYLCASSPWGTSGGGPRETQYFGPGTRLLVL.